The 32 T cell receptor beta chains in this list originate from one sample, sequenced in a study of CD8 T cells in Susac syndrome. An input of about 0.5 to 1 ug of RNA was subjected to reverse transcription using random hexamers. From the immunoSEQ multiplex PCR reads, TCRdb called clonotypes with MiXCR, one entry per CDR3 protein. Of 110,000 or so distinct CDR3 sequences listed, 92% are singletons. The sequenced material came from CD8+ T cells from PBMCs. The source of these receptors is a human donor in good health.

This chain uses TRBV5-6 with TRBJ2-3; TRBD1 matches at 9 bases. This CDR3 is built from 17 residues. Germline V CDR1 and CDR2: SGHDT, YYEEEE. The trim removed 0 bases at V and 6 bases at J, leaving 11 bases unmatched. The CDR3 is CASSLGYRDRAGDTQYF. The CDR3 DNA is TGTGCCAGCAGCTTGGGCTACCGGGACAGGGCTGGGGATACGCAGTATTTT.

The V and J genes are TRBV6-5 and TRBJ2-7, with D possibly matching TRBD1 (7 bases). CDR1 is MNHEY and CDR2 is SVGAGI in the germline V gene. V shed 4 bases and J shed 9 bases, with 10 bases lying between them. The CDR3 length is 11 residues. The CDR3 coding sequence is TGTGCCAGCAGTTGGCAGGGGGGGCAGTACTTC. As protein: CASSWQGGQYF.

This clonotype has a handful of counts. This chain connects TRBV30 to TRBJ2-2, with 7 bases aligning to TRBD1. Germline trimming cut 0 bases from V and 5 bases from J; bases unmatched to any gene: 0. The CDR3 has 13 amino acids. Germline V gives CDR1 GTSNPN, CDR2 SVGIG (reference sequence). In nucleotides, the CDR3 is TGTGCCTGGAGTGTCAGGGGGACCGGGGAGCTGTTTTTT. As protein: CAWSVRGTGELFF.

The CDR3, as DNA: TGTGCCAGTAGTGGACCGGCGAGAAACACCATATATTTT. Its protein product is CASSGPARNTIYF. V gene TRBV19 combines with J gene TRBJ1-3, with D unresolved. The CDR3 extends over 13 amino acids. Germline loops: CDR1 LNHDA, CDR2 SQIVND (reference sequence). Trimming pared 5 bases from V and 5 bases from J, leaving 10 bases between.

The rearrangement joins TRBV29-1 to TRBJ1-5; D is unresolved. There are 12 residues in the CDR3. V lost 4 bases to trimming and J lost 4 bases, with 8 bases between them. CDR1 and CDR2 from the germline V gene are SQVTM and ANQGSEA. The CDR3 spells CSVAAENQPQHF. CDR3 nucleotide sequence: TGCAGCGTTGCGGCAGAGAATCAGCCCCAGCATTTT. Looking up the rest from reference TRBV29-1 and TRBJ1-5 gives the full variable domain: SAVISQKPSRDICQRGTSLTIQCQVDSQVTMMFWYRQQPGQSLTLIATANQGSEATYESGFVIDKFPISRPNLTFSTLTVSNMSPEDSSIYLCSVAAENQPQHFGDGTRLSIL.

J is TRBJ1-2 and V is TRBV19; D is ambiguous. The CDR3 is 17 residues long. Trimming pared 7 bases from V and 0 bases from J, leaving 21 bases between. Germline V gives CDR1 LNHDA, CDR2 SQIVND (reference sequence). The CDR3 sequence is CASKPEHQREPNYGYTF. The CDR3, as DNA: TGTGCCAGTAAGCCCGAGCACCAGCGTGAACCTAACTATGGCTACACCTTC.

The CDR3: CSARETAQNTGELFF. CDR3 coding DNA: TGCAGTGCTAGGGAAACGGCCCAGAACACCGGGGAGCTGTTTTTT. The V call is TRBV20-1, the J call TRBJ2-2; D not certain. Trimming removed 3 bases from V and 1 base from J, with 12 bases in between. CDR3 length equals 15 residues. The V gene's germline CDR1 is DFQATT and CDR2 SNEGSKA (reference sequence).

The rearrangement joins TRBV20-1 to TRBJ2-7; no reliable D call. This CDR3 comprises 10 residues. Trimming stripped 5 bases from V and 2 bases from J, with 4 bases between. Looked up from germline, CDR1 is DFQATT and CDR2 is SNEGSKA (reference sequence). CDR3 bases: TGCAGTGCTTGGGCCTACGAGCAGTACTTC. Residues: CSAWAYEQYF.

The CDR3 protein is CASSQEGSGRLGDTQYF. CDR3 in DNA: TGCGCCAGCAGCCAAGAGGGTAGCGGGAGGCTCGGAGATACGCAGTATTTT. The genes are TRBV4-3 and TRBJ2-3, with 10 bases lining up with TRBD2. V dropped 0 bases and J dropped 5; count of bases not matched to a gene: 8. CDR3 length equals 17 residues. Germline lookup yields CDR1 LGHNA and CDR2 YSLEER.

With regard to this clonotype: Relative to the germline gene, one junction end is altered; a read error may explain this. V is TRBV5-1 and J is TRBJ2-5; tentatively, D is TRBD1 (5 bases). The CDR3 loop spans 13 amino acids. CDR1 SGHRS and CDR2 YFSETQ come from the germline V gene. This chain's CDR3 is CASSLDSQETQYF. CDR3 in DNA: TGTGCCAGCAGCTTAGACAGTCAAGAGACCCAGTACTTC.

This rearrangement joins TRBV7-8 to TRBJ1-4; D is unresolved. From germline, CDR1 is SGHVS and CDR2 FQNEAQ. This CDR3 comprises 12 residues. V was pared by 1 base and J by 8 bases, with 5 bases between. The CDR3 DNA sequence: TGTGCCAGCAGCTTAGGGTGGGAAAAACTGTTTTTT. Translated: CASSLGWEKLFF.

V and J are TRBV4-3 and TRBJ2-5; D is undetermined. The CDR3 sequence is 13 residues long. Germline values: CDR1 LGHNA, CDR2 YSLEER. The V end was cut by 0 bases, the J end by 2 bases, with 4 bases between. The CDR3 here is CASSQDSQETQYF. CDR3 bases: TGCGCCAGCAGCCAAGATTCGCAAGAGACCCAGTACTTC.

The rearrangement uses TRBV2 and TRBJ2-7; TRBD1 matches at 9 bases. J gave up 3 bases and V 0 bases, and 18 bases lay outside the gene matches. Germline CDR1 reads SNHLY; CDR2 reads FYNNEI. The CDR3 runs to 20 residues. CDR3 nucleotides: TGTGCCAGCAGTGAAGCGGCAACGGGGACAGGGTTTACTCCGGTCTACGAGCAGTACTTC. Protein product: CASSEAATGTGFTPVYEQYF.

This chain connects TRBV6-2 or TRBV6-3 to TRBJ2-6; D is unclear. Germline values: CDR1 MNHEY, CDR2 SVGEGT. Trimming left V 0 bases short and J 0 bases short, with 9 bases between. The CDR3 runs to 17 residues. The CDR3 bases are TGTGCCAGCAGTTACTCAACGGTGAACTCTGGGGCCAACGTCCTGACTTTC. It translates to CASSYSTVNSGANVLTF.

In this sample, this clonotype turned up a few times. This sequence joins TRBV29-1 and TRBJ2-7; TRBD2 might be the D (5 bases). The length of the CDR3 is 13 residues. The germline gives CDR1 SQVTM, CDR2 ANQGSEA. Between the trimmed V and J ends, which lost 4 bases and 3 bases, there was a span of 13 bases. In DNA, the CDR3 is TGCAGCGTTGCCGGACTGGGCCACTACGAGCAGTACTTC. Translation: CSVAGLGHYEQYF.

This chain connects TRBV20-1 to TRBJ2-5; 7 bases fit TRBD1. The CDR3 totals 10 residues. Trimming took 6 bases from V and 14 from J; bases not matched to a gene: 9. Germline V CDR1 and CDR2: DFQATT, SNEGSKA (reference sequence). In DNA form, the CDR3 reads TGCAGTGCGTATACAGGGGACCTCTACTTC. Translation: CSAYTGDLYF.

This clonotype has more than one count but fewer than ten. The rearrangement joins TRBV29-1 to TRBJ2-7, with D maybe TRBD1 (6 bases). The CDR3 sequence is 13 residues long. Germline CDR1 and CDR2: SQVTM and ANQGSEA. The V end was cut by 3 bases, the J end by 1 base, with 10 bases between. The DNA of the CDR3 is TGCAGCGTTGAGGGGGCACGTTCCTACGAGCAGTACTTC. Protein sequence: CSVEGARSYEQYF.

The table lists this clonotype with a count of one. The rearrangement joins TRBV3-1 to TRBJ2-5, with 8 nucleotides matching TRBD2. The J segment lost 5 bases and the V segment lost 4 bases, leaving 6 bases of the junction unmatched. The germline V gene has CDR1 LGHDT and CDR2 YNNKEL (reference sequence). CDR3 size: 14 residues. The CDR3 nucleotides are TGTGCCAGCAGCCTACCGGGACTAGGGGAGACCCAGTACTTC. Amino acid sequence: CASSLPGLGETQYF.

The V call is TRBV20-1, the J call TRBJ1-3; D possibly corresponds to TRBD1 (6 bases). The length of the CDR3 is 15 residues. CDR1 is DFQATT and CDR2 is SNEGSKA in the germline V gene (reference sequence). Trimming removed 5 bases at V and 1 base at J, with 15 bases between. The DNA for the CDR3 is TGCAGTGCTGGAACAGGGTCACTATCTGGAAACACCATATATTTT. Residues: CSAGTGSLSGNTIYF.

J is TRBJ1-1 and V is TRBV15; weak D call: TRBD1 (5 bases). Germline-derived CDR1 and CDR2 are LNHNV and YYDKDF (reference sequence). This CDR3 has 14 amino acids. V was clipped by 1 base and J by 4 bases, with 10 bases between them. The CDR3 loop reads CATSRVEGTTEAFF. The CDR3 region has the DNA TGTGCCACCAGCAGAGTTGAAGGGACCACTGAAGCTTTCTTT.

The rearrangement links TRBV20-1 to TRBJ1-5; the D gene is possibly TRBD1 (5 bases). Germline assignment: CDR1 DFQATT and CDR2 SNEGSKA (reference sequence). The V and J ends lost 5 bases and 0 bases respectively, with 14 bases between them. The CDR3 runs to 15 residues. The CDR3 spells CSAPGTPHSNQPQHF. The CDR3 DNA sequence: TGCAGTGCTCCCGGGACCCCCCATAGCAATCAGCCCCAGCATTTT.

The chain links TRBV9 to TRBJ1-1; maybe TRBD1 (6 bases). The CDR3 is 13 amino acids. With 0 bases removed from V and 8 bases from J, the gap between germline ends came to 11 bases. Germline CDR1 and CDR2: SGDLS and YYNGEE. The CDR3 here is CASSVVEGGEAFF. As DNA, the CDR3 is TGTGCCAGCAGCGTAGTGGAGGGGGGAGAAGCTTTCTTT.

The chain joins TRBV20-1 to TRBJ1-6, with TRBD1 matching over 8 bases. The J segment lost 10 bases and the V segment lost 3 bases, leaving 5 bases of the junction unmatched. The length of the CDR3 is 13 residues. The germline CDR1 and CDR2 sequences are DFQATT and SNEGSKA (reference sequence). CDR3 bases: TGCAGTGCTAGCCAGGGGGCGAACTCACCCCTCCACTTT. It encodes CSASQGANSPLHF.

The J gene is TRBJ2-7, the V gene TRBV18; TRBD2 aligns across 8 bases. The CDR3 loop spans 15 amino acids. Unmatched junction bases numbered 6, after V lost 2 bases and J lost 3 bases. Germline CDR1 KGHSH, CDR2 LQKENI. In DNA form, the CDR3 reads TGTGCCAGCTCACCAAACCCTAGCGGGCACTACGAGCAGTACTTC. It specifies CASSPNPSGHYEQYF.

Here the CDR3 reads CASSYSPQASEAFF. The CDR3 nucleotides read TGTGCCAGCAGTTACTCCCCGCAGGCATCTGAAGCTTTCTTT. V gene TRBV6-2 or TRBV6-3 combines with J gene TRBJ1-1; D gene uncertain. Trimming left V 0 bases short and J 6 bases short, with 11 bases between. This CDR3 has 14 residues. CDR1 is MNHEY and CDR2 is SVGEGT in the germline V gene.

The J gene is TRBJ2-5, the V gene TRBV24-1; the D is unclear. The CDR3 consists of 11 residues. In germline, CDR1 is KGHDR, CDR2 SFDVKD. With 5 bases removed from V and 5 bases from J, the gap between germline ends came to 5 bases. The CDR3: CATSVGETQYF. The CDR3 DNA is TGTGCCACCAGTGTTGGGGAGACCCAGTACTTC.

This CDR3 is CASSQTGPGLGKETQYF. DNA for the CDR3: TGCGCCAGCAGTCAAACGGGACCGGGCTTGGGGAAAGAGACCCAGTACTTC. The chain uses TRBV23-1 and TRBJ2-5, with D perhaps given as TRBD1 or TRBD2 (5 bases each). TRBV23-1 is identified as an open reading frame with a role that is uncertain. The V end was cut by 2 bases, the J end by 3 bases, with 19 bases between. The CDR3 sequence is 17 residues long.

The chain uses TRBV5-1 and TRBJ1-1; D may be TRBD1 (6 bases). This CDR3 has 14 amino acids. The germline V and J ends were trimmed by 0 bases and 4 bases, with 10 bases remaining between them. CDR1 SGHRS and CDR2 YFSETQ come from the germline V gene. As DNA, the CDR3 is TGCGCCAGCAGCTTGGGTCAGGGGACCACTGAAGCTTTCTTT. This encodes CASSLGQGTTEAFF.

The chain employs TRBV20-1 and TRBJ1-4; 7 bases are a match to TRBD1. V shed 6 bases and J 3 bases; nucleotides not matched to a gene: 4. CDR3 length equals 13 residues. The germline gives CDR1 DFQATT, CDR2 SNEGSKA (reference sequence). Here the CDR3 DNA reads TGCAGTGCCCAGACAGGGTCTAATGAAAAACTGTTTTTT. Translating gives CSAQTGSNEKLFF.

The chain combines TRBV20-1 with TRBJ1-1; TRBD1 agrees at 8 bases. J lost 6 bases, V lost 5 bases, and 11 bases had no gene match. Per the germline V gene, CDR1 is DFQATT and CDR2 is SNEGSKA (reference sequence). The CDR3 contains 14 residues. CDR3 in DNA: TGCAGTGCTCTCAGGACAGGGATTTTCGCTGAAGCTTTCTTT. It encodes CSALRTGIFAEAFF.

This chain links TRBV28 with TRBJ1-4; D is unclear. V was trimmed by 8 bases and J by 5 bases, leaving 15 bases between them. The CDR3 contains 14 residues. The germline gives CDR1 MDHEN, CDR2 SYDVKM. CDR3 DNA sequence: TGTGCCAGCCGAGCCGTCGACCTGAATGAAAAACTGTTTTTT. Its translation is CASRAVDLNEKLFF.

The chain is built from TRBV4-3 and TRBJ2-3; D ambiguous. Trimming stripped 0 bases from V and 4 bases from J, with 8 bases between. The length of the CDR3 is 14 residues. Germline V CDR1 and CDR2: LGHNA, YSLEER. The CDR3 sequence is CASSQDLGPDTQYF. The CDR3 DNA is TGCGCCAGCAGCCAAGATCTAGGCCCAGATACGCAGTATTTT.